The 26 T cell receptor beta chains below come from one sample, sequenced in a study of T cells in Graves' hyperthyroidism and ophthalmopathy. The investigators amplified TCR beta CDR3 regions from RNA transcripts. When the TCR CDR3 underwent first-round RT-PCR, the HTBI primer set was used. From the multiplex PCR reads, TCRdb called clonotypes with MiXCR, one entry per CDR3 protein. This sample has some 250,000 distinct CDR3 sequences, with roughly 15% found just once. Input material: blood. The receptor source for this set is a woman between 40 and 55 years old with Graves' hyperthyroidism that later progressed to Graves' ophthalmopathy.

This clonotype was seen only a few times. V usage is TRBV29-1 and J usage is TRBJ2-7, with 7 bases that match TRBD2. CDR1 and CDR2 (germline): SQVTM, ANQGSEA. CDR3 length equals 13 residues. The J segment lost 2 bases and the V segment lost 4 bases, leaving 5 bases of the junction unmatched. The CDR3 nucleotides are TGCAGCGTTGCGGGGGGTCTTGCCTACGAGCAGTACTTC. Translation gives CSVAGGLAYEQYF.

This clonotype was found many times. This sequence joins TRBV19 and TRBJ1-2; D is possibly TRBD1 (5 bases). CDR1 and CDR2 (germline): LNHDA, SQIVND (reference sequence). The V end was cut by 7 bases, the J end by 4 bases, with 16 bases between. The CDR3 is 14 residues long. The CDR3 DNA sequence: TGTGCCAGTACTTCTACCAGGGCGGGCTATGGCTACACCTTC. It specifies CASTSTRAGYGYTF.

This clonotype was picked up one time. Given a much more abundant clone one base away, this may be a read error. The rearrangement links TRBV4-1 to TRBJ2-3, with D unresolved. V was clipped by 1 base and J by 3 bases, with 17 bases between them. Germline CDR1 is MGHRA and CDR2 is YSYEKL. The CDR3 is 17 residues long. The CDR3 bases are TGCGCCAGCAGCCAAGTTAGGGCAGGCCCTCATACAGATACGCAGTATTTT. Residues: CASSQVRAGPHTDTQYF.

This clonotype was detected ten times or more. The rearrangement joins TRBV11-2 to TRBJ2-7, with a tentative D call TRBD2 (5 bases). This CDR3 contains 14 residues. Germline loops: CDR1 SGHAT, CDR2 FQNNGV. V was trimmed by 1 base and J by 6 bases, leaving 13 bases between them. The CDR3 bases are TGTGCCAGCAGCTTAGGCCTCGGGGTCGGCGAGCAGTACTTC. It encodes CASSLGLGVGEQYF.

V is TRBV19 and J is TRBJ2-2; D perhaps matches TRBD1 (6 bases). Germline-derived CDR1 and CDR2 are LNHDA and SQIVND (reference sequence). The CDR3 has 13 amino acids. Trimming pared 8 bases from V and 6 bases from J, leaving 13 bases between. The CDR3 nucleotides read TGTGCCAGTCGGGCAGGGGAGCCCGGGGAGCTGTTTTTT. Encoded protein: CASRAGEPGELFF.

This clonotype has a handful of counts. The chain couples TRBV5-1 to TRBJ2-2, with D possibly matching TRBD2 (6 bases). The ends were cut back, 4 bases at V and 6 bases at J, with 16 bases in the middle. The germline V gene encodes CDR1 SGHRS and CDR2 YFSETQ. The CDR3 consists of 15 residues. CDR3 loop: CASSTGRTGAGELFF. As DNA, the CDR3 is TGCGCCAGCAGCACGGGACGGACGGGAGCCGGGGAGCTGTTTTTT. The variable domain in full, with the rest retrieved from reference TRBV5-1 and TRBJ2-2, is KAGVTQTPRYLIKTRGQQVTLSCSPISGHRSVSWYQQTPGQGLQFLFEYFSETQRNKGNFPGRFSGRQFSNSRSEMNVSTLELGDSALYLCASSTGRTGAGELFFGEGSRLTVL.

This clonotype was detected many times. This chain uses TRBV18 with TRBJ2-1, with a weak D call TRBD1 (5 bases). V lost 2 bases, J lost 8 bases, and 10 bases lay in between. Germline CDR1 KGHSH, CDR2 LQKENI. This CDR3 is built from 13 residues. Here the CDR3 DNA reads TGTGCCAGCTCACCAGGGCCAGGGTATGAGCAGTTCTTC. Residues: CASSPGPGYEQFF.

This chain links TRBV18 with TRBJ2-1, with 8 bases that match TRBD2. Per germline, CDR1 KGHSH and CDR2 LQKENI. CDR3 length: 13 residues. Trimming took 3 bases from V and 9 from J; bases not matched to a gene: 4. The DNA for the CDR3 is TGTGCCAGCTCACCGAACGGGGGGGGTGAGCAGTTCTTC. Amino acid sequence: CASSPNGGGEQFF. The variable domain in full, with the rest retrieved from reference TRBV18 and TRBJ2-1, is NAGVMQNPRHLVRRRGQEARLRCSPMKGHSHVYWYRQLPEEGLKFMVYLQKENIIDESGMPKERFSAEFPKEGPSILRIQQVVRGDSAAYFCASSPNGGGEQFFGPGTRLTVL.

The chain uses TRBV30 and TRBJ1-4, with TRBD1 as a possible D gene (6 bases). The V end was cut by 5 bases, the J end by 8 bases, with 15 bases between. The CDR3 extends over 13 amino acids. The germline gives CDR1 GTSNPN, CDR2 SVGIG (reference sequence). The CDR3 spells CAWGKQGDEKLFF. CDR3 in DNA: TGTGCCTGGGGGAAACAGGGCGACGAAAAACTGTTTTTT. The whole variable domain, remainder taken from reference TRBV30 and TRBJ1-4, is SQTIHQWPATLVQPVGSPLSLECTVEGTSNPNLYWYRQAAGRGLQLLFYSVGIGQISSEVPQNLSASRPQDRQFILSSKKLLLSDSGFYLCAWGKQGDEKLFFGSGTQLSVL.

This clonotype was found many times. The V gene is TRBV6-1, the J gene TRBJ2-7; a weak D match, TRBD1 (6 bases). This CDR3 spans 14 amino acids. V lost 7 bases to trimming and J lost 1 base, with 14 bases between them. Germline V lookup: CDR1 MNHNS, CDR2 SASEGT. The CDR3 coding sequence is TGTGCCAGCAATAGAGGGGGTGGGTCCTACGAGCAGTACTTC. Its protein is CASNRGGGSYEQYF.

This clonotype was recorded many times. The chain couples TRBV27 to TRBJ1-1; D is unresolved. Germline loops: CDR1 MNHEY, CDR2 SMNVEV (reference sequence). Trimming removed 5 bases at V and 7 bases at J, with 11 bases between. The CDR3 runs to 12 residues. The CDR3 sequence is CASSTLGNEAFF. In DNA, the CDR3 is TGTGCCAGCAGTACCCTAGGGAATGAAGCTTTCTTT.

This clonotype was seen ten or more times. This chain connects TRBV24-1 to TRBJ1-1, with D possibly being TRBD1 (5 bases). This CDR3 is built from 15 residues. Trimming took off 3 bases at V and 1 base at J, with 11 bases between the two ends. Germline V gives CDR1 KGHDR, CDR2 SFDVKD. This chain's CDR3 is CATSDSHGQNTEAFF. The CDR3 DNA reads TGTGCCACCAGTGATAGTCACGGACAGAACACTGAAGCTTTCTTT.

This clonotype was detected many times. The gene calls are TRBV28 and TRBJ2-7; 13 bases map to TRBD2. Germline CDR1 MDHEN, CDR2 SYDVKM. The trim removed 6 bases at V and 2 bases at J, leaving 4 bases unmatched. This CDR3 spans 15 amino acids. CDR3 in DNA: TGTGCCAGCAGCAAAGGGACTAGCGGGACCTACGAGCAGTACTTC. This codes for CASSKGTSGTYEQYF.

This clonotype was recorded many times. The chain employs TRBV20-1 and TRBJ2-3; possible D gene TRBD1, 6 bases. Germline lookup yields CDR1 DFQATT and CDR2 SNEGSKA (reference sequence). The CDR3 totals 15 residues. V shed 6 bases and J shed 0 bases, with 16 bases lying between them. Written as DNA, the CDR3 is TGCAGTGCCACAAACAGGGAAAGGAGCACAGATACGCAGTATTTT. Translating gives CSATNRERSTDTQYF.

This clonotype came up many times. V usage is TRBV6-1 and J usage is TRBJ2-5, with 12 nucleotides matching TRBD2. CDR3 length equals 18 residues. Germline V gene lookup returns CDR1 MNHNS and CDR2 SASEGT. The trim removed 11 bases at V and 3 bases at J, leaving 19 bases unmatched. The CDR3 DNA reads TGTGCCGTGCTGGAGACTAGCGGGAGAGTCCCATTCAAAGAGACCCAGTACTTC. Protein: CAVLETSGRVPFKETQYF.

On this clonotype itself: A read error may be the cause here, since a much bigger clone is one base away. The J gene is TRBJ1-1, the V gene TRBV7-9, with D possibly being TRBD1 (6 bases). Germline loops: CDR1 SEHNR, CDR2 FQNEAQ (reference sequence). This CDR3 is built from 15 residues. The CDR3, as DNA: TGTGCCAGCAGCTTCAGGGGACGGGAAAACACTGAAGTTTTCTTT. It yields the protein CASSFRGRENTEVFF.

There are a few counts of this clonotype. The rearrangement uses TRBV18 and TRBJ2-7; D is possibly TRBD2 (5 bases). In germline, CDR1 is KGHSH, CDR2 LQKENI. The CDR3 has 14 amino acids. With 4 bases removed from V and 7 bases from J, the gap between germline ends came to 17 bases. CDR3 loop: CASSLPAGRGEQYF. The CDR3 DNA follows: TGTGCCAGCTCACTCCCAGCCGGACGGGGTGAGCAGTACTTC. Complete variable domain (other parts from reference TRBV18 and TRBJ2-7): NAGVMQNPRHLVRRRGQEARLRCSPMKGHSHVYWYRQLPEEGLKFMVYLQKENIIDESGMPKERFSAEFPKEGPSILRIQQVVRGDSAAYFCASSLPAGRGEQYFGPGTRLTVT.

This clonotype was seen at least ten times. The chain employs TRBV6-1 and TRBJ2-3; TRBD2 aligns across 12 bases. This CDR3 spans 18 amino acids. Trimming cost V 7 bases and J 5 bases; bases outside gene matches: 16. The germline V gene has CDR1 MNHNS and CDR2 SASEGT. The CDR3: CASNALQLGLAGKDTQYF. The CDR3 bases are TGTGCCAGCAATGCACTCCAACTTGGACTAGCGGGAAAAGATACGCAGTATTTT.

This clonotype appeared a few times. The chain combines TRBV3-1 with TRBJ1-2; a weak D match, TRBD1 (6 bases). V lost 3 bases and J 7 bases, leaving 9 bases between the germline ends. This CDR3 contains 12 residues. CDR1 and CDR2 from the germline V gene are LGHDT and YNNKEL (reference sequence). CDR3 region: CASSQSGAGYTF. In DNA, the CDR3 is TGTGCCAGCAGCCAGTCAGGGGCTGGCTACACCTTC. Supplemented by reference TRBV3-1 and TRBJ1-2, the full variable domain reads DTAVSQTPKYLVTQMGNDKSIKCEQNLGHDTMYWYKQDSKKFLKIMFSYNNKELIINETVPNRFSPKSPDKAHLNLHINSLELGDSAVYFCASSQSGAGYTFGSGTRLTVV.

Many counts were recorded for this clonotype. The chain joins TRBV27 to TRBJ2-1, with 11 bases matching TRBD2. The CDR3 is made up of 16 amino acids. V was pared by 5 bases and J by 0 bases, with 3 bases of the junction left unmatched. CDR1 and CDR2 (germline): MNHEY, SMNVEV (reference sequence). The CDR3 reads CASSPGTSGSYNEQFF. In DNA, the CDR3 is TGTGCCAGCAGTCCAGGGACTAGCGGCTCCTACAATGAGCAGTTCTTC.

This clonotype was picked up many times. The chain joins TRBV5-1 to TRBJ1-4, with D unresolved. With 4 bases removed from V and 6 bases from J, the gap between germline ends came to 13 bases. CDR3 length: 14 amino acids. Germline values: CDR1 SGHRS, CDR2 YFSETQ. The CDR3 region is CASSPAPGDEKLFF. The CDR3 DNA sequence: TGCGCCAGCAGCCCCGCGCCTGGGGATGAAAAACTGTTTTTT.

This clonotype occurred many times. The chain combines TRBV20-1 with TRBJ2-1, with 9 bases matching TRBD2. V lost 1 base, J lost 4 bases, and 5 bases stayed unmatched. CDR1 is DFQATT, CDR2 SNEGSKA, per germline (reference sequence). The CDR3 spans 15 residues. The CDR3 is CSARVTSGAYNEQFF. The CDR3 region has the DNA TGCAGTGCTAGAGTGACTAGCGGAGCGTACAATGAGCAGTTCTTC.

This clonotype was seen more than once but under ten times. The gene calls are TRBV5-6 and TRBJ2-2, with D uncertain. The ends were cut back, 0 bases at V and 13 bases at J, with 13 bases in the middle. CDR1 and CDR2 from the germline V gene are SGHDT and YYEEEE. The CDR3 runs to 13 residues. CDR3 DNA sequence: TGTGCCAGCAGCTTGGCCGTCCAGGTGGGGCTGTTTTTT. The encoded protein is CASSLAVQVGLFF.

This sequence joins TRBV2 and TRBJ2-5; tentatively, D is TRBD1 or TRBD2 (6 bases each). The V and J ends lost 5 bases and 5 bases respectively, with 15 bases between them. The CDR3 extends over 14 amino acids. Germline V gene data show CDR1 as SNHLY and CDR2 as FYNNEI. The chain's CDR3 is CASSSGEVRETQYF. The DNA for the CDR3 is TGTGCCAGCAGTTCAGGGGAGGTTAGGGAGACCCAGTACTTC.

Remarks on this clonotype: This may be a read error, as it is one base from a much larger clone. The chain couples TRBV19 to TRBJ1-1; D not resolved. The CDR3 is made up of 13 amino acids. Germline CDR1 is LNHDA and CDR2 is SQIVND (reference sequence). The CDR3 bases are TGTGCCAGTAGTATTTTGAGGAACGCTGAAGCTTTCTTT. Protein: CASSILRNAEAFF.

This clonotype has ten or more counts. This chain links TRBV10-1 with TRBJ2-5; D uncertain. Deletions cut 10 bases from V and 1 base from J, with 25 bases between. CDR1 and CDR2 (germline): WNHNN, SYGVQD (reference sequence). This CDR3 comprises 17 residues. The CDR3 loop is CAISSNGGSPLQETQYF. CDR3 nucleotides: TGCGCCATTTCCAGCAACGGCGGATCCCCCCTCCAAGAGACCCAGTACTTC.